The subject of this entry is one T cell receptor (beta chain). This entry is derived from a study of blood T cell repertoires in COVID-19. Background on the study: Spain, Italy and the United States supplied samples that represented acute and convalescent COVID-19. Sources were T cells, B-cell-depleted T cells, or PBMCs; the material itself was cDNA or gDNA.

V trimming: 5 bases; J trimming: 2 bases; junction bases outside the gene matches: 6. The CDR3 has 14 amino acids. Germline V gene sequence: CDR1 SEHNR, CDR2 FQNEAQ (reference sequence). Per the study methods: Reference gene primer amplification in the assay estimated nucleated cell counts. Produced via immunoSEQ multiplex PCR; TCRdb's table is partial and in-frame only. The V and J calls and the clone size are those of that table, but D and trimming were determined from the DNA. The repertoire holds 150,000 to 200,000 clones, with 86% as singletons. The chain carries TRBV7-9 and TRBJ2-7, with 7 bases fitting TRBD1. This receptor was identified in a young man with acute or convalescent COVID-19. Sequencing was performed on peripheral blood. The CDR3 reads CASSNTGQTYEQYF. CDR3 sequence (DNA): TGTGCCAGCAGCAATACGGGACAGACCTACGAGCAGTACTTC.